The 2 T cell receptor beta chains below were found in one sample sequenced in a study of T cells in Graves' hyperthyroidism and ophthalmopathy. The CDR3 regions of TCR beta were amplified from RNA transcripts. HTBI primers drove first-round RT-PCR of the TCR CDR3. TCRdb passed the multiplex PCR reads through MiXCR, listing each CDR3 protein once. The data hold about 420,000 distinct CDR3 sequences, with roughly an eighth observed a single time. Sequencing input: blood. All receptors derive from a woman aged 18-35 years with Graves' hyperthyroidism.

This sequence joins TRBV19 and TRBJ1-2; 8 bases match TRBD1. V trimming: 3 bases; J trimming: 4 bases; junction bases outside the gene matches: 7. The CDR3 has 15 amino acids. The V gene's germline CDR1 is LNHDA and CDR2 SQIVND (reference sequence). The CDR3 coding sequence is TGTGCCAGTAGTATTTCAACAGGGGGAAGCTATGGCTACACCTTC. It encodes CASSISTGGSYGYTF. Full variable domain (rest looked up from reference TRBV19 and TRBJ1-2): DGGITQSPKYLFRKEGQNVTLSCEQNLNHDAMYWYRQDPGQGLRLIYYSQIVNDFQKGDIAEGYSVSREKKESFPLTVTSAQKNPTAFYLCASSISTGGSYGYTFGSGTRLTVV.

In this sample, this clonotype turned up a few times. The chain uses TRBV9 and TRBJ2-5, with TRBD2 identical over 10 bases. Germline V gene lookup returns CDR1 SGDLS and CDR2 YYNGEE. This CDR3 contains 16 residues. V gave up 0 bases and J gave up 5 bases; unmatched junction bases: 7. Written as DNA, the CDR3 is TGTGCCAGCAGCGTAGGGGCTAGCGGGAGTGGCGAGACCCAGTACTTC. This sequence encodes CASSVGASGSGETQYF.